This TCR beta chain was recovered during a study of blood T cell repertoires in COVID-19. Assay used: immunoSEQ multiplex PCR; TCRdb lists only in-frame clones, some missing. The table has more than 350,000 clones, around nine tenths seen once. In terms of age and location, participants ranged from roughly 18 to 89 years and lived in about 25 US areas. The CDR3 contains 10 residues. Trimming stripped 9 bases from V and 6 bases from J, with 7 bases between. This TCR was sampled from a woman under 30 who had been exposed to COVID-19. Sequencing input: PBMCs or T cells enriched from blood (not recorded which). The chain is built from TRBV12-3 or TRBV12-4 and TRBJ2-3, with D possibly matching TRBD2 (5 bases). In DNA, the CDR3 is TGTGCCAGACCGGGGGATACGCAGTATTTT. It yields the protein CARPGDTQYF.